This TCR beta chain comes out of a study of T cell responses to AZD1222 COVID-19 vaccine. General observations from the study: With two AZD1222 doses given, Spike-specific TCR breadth and depth both rose. Reportedly, nearly half of unique spike TCRs recognized epitopes outside B.1.351/B.1.1.7 mutations.

This table comes from immunoSEQ multiplex PCR, and its TCRdb copy is limited to in-frame clones, with some not included. Altogether 80,000 to 90,000 clones are present, 90% being singletons, with the ten largest covering approximately 3%. As regards this clone: The antigen is undetermined.

CDR1 is LNHDA and CDR2 is SQIVND in the germline V gene (reference sequence). The CDR3 has 15 amino acids. V shed 5 bases, J shed 1 base, and the junction held 7 bases outside the gene matches. The rearrangement links TRBV19 to TRBJ2-7; TRBD1 aligns across 8 bases. The sequencing used peripheral blood, collected on day 0 of AZD1222 vaccination. This receptor was taken from an adult in good health. DNA for the CDR3: TGTGCCAGTAGTGGGGACAGGCTACCTTCCTACGAGCAGTACTTC. This sequence encodes CASSGDRLPSYEQYF.